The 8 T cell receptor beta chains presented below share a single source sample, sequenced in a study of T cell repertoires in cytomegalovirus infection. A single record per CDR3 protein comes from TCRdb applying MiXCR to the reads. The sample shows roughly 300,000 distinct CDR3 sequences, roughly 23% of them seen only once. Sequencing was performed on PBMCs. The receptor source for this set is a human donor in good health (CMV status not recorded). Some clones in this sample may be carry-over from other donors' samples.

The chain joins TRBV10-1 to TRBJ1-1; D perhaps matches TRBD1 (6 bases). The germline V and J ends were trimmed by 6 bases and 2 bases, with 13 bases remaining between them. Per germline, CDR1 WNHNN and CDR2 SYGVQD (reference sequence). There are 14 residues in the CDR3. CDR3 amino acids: CASRAGQLNTEAFF. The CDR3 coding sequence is TGCGCCAGCAGGGCCGGACAGCTAAACACTGAAGCTTTCTTT.

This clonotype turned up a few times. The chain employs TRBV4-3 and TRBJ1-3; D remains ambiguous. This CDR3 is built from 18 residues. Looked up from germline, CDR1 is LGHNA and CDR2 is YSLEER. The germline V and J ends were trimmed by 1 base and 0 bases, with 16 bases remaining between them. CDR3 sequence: CASSQAGKGGFSGNTIYF. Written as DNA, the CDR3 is TGCGCCAGCAGCCAAGCTGGGAAAGGAGGGTTCTCTGGAAACACCATATATTTT.

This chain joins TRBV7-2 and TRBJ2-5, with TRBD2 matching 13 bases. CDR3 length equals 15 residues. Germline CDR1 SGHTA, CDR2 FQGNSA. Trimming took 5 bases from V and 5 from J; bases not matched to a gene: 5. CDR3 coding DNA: TGTGCCAGCAGCCCGATACTAGCGGGAGGGGAGACCCAGTACTTC. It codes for CASSPILAGGETQYF. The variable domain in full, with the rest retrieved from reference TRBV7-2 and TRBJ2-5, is GAGVSQSPSNKVTEKGKDVELRCDPISGHTALYWYRQSLGQGLEFLIYFQGNSAPDKSGLPSDRFSAERTGGSVSTLTIQRTQQEDSAVYLCASSPILAGGETQYFGPGTRLLVL.

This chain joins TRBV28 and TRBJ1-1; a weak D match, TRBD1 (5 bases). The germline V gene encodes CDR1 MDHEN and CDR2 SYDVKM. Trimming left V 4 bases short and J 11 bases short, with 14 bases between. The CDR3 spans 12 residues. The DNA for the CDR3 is TGTGCCAGCAGTTCTCCAGGGAGACCGGCTTTCTTT. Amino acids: CASSSPGRPAFF.

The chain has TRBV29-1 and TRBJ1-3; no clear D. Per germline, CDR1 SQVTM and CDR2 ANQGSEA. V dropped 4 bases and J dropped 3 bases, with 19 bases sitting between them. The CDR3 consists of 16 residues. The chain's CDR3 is CSVVPADGTFGNTIYF. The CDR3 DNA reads TGCAGCGTTGTGCCGGCTGACGGCACTTTTGGAAACACCATATATTTT. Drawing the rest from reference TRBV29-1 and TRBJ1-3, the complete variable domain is SAVISQKPSRDICQRGTSLTIQCQVDSQVTMMFWYRQQPGQSLTLIATANQGSEATYESGFVIDKFPISRPNLTFSTLTVSNMSPEDSSIYLCSVVPADGTFGNTIYFGEGSWLTVV.

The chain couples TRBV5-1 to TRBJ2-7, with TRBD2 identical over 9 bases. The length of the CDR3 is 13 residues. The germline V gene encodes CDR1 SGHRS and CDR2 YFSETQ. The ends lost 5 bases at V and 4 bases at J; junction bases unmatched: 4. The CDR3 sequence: CASSNLAGYEQYF. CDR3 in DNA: TGCGCCAGCAGTAATCTAGCGGGATACGAGCAGTACTTC.

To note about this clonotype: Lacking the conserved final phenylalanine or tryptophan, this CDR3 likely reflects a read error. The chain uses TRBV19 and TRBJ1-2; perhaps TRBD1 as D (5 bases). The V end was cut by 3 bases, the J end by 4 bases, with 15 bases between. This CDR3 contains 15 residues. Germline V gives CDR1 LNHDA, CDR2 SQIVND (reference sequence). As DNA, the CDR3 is TGTGCCAGTAGTATTTCCGTCAGCCAGGGCTATGGCTACACCATC. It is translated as CASSISVSQGYGYTI.

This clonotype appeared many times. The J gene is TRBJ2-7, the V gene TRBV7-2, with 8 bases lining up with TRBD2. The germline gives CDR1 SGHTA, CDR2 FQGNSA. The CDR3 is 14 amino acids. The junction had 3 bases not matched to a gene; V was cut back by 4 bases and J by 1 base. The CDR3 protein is CASSSSGLSYEQYF. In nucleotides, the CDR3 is TGTGCCAGCAGCTCTAGCGGGCTTTCCTACGAGCAGTACTTC.